A selection of T cell receptor beta chains follows, all from one sample in a study of beta chain features in type 1 diabetes. The repertoire was sequenced with immunoSEQ multiplex PCR; TCRdb's copy has only in-frame clones and lacks some. The sample has 150,000 to 190,000 clones; more than 9.5% are singletons. The sequencing sample was made of central memory CD4+ T cells from blood. These receptors were obtained from a man younger than 35 in good health. Both conserved end residues are part of each CDR3. The order of the fields is V gene, D gene, J gene, clone size, CDR3 protein, CDR3 DNA. D genes are given only for firm matches. Clone size is shown for a subset of rows, as once, few, many or a class of expanded clone.

V: TRBV28; D: TRBD2; J: TRBJ2-7; size: .; CDR3: CASLTSGSLKEQYF; DNA: TGTGCCAGCCTGACTAGCGGGAGTCTTAAGGAGCAGTACTTC
V: TRBV28; D: .; J: TRBJ2-6; size: .; CDR3: CASSLYRGSGANVLTF; DNA: TGTGCCAGCAGTTTATACCGGGGCTCTGGGGCCAACGTCCTGACTTTC
V: TRBV14; D: TRBD2; J: TRBJ2-1; size: few; CDR3: CASRRPPSGRASAEQFF; DNA: TGTGCCAGCAGAAGGCCTCCAAGCGGGAGGGCGTCGGCTGAGCAGTTCTTC
V: TRBV2; D: TRBD1; J: TRBJ2-4; size: .; CDR3: CASSDPGTDKNIQYF; DNA: TGTGCCAGCAGTGATCCGGGGACAGACAAAAACATTCAGTACTTC
V: TRBV9; D: .; J: TRBJ2-7; size: many; CDR3: CASSLGHALGEQYF; DNA: TGTGCCAGCAGCCTCGGACACGCCCTGGGCGAGCAGTACTTC
V: TRBV19; D: .; J: TRBJ2-5; size: .; CDR3: CASSIQGRKETQYF; DNA: TGTGCCAGTAGTATACAGGGGAGGAAAGAGACCCAGTACTTC
V: TRBV21-1; D: .; J: TRBJ2-7; size: few; CDR3: CASSKVGSGASYEQYF; DNA: .
V: TRBV15; D: TRBD1; J: TRBJ1-2; size: .; CDR3: CATSRDGTGGGYTF; DNA: TGTGCCACCAGCAGAGATGGGACAGGGGGTGGCTACACCTTC
V: TRBV7-3; D: .; J: TRBJ2-7; size: few; CDR3: CASSSQTDEQYF; DNA: TGTGCCAGCAGCTCACAGACAGACGAGCAGTACTTC
V: TRBV5-4; D: TRBD1; J: TRBJ2-3; size: .; CDR3: CASSRGQGSDTQYF; DNA: TGTGCCAGCAGCCGCGGACAGGGGTCAGATACGCAGTATTTT
V: TRBV13; D: .; J: TRBJ1-2; size: few; CDR3: CASSPREGGYTF; DNA: TGTGCCAGCAGCCCCAGGGAAGGGGGCTACACCTTC
V: TRBV9; D: TRBD2; J: TRBJ2-1; size: .; CDR3: CASSVALAGVYEQFF; DNA: TGTGCCAGCAGCGTAGCACTAGCGGGAGTGTATGAGCAGTTCTTC
V: TRBV21-1; D: .; J: TRBJ2-7; size: .; CDR3: CASKRGGTRGYEQYF; DNA: TGTGCCAGCAAAAGAGGTGGGACTAGGGGGTACGAGCAGTACTTC
V: TRBV4-1; D: TRBD2; J: TRBJ2-6; size: few; CDR3: CASQGAGRGTGANVLTF; DNA: TGCGCCAGCCAGGGCGCCGGGAGGGGAACTGGGGCCAACGTCCTGACTTTC
V: TRBV7-9; D: .; J: TRBJ2-1; size: few; CDR3: CASSPPGRHNEQFF; DNA: TGTGCCAGCAGCCCGCCCGGCCGTCACAATGAGCAGTTCTTC
V: TRBV2; D: .; J: TRBJ2-1; size: many; CDR3: CASKVTTPYNEQFF; DNA: TGTGCCAGCAAGGTTACTACCCCCTACAATGAGCAGTTCTTC
V: TRBV25-1; D: TRBD1; J: TRBJ1-1; size: .; CDR3: CASRDDRGWEAFF; DNA: TGTGCCAGCAGGGACGACAGGGGCTGGGAAGCTTTCTTT
V: TRBV19; D: .; J: TRBJ2-1; size: .; CDR3: CASSPRDYNEQFF; DNA: TGTGCCAGTAGTCCCCGGGACTACAATGAGCAGTTCTTC